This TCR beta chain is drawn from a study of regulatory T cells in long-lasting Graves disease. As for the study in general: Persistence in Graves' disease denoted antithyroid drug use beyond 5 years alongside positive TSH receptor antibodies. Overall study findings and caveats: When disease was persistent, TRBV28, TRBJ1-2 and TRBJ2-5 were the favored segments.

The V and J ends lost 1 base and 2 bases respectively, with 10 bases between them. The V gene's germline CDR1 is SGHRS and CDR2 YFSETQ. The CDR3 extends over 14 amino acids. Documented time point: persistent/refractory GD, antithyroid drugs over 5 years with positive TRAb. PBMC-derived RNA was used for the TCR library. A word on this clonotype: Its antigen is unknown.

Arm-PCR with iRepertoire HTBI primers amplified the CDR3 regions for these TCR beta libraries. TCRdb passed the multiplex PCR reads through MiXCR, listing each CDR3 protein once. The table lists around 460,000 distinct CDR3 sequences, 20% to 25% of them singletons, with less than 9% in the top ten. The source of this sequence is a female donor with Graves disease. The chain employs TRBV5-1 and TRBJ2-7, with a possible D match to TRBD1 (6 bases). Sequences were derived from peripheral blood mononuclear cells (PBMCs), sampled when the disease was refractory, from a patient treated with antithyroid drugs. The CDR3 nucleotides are TGCGCCAGCAGCTTGACAGGGCTCACCTACGAGCAGTACTTC. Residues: CASSLTGLTYEQYF.